Listed below are T cell receptor beta chains from one sample, sequenced in a study of blood T cell repertoires in COVID-19. Repertoires were generated with immunoSEQ multiplex PCR, while TCRdb's copy carries only in-frame clones and drops some. Of 250,000 to 400,000 clones in the sample, roughly 90% were seen once. Material for sequencing was PBMCs or T cells enriched from blood (not recorded which). These TCRs come from a man aged 55 to 70 who had recovered from COVID-19. Both conserved end residues are part of each CDR3. D genes are given only for firm matches. Size is stated for part of the rows, as once, few or many counts, or as a class when the clone is expanded.

V,D,J,size,CDR3,DNA
TRBV14,.,TRBJ1-5,.,CASSKRGMDQPQHF,TGTGCCAGCAGCAAACGGGGGATGGATCAGCCCCAGCATTTT
TRBV12-3/TRBV12-4,.,TRBJ2-3,.,CASSPSATQYF,TGTGCCAGCAGTCCGTCTGCGACGCAGTATTTT
TRBV11-2,.,TRBJ2-3,.,CASSLNSVGTDTQYF,TGTGCCAGCAGTTTAAATAGCGTCGGGACAGATACGCAGTATTTT
TRBV7-9,.,TRBJ1-3,.,CASSRTVSSGNTIYF,TGTGCCAGCAGCCGGACAGTCAGCTCTGGAAACACCATATATTTT
TRBV6-5,.,TRBJ1-2,.,CASSYRRDTQDGYTF,TGTGCCAGCAGTTACCGCCGGGACACCCAGGATGGCTACACCTTC
TRBV12-5,.,TRBJ2-2,.,CASGLTGATGELFF,TGTGCTAGTGGTTTGACGGGAGCCACCGGGGAGCTGTTTTTT
TRBV9,TRBD2,TRBJ2-3,few,CASSVGLDTDTQYF,TGTGCCAGCAGCGTGGGACTAGACACAGATACGCAGTATTTT
TRBV7-9,.,TRBJ1-2,.,CASSSRQDYGYTF,TGTGCCAGCAGCTCCCGACAGGACTATGGCTACACCTTC
TRBV19,.,TRBJ2-7,.,CASSKQGNTYEQYF,TGTGCCAGTAGTAAACAGGGAAACACCTACGAGCAGTACTTC
TRBV6-5,.,TRBJ1-4,.,CASSRWADPNEKLFF,TGTGCCAGCAGTAGATGGGCAGATCCTAATGAAAAACTGTTTTTT
TRBV7-8,.,TRBJ2-1,.,CASSLKSLGLVTYNEQFF,TGTGCCAGCAGCTTAAAGAGTTTGGGGCTTGTTACTTACAATGAGCAGTTCTTC
TRBV11-2,.,TRBJ2-5,.,CASSPPGPAGGETQYF,TGTGCCAGCAGCCCCCCGGGGCCGGCTGGGGGGGAGACCCAGTACTTC
TRBV5-1,TRBD2,TRBJ2-1,.,CASSSGRGGSYNEQFF,TGCGCCAGCAGCTCCGGTCGGGGGGGCTCCTACAATGAGCAGTTCTTC
TRBV6-5,.,TRBJ1-5,once,CASRSGFNQPQHF,TGTGCCAGCAGATCAGGGTTCAATCAGCCCCAGCATTTT
TRBV4-2,TRBD2,TRBJ2-1,.,CASSHHGTSDPNNEQFF,TGTGCCAGCAGCCACCACGGGACTAGCGATCCGAACAATGAGCAGTTCTTC
TRBV2,.,TRBJ2-7,.,CASKDSRRSYEQYF,TGTGCCAGCAAAGACAGCAGACGCTCCTACGAGCAGTACTTC
TRBV6-5,TRBD1,TRBJ1-1,.,CASKDREGLNTEAFF,TGTGCCAGCAAAGACAGGGAAGGGTTGAACACTGAAGCTTTCTTT
TRBV5-8,.,TRBJ1-5,.,CASSLAAGASGQPQHF,TGTGCCAGCAGCTTGGCGGCAGGGGCGAGCGGTCAGCCCCAGCATTTT
TRBV5-1,TRBD1,TRBJ1-1,.,CASSLTDRTGGIEAFF,TGCGCCAGCAGCTTGACGGACAGGACTGGGGGAATTGAAGCTTTCTTT
TRBV5-1,.,TRBJ1-4,once,CASSSSGGVNEKLFF,TGCGCCAGCAGCTCGTCCGGGGGGGTGAATGAAAAACTGTTTTTT
TRBV9,TRBD2,TRBJ2-1,.,CASSVVAGPAHDEQFF,TGTGCCAGCAGCGTAGTAGCGGGACCTGCCCACGATGAGCAGTTCTTC
TRBV20-1,.,TRBJ1-1,.,CSAYRATEAFF,TGCAGTGCTTACAGGGCCACTGAAGCTTTCTTT
TRBV9,TRBD1,TRBJ1-1,.,CASSERGQPNTEAFF,TGTGCCAGCAGCGAAAGGGGACAGCCGAACACTGAAGCTTTCTTT
TRBV6-5,.,TRBJ2-1,.,CASSYGQGGGQFF,TGTGCCAGCAGTTACGGCCAGGGGGGTGGGCAGTTCTTC
TRBV19,.,TRBJ2-7,.,CASSIGRNYEQYF,TGTGCCAGTAGTATAGGCAGGAACTACGAGCAGTACTTC
TRBV2,.,TRBJ1-2,.,CASRFGRERNYGYTF,TGTGCCAGCAGGTTTGGCAGGGAAAGAAACTATGGCTACACCTTC
TRBV27,TRBD2,TRBJ2-3,.,CASSPSSGEGADTQYF,TGTGCCAGCAGTCCAAGCAGCGGGGAGGGCGCAGATACGCAGTATTTT
TRBV7-2,.,TRBJ2-3,.,CASSSLGAGSDTQYF,TGTGCCAGCAGCTCTCTAGGGGCTGGGTCAGATACGCAGTATTTT
TRBV12-3/TRBV12-4,TRBD1,TRBJ1-5,few,CASRGQGDQPQHF,TGTGCCAGCAGGGGACAGGGGGATCAGCCCCAGCATTTT
TRBV19,TRBD1,TRBJ1-5,.,CATRDSAAQGPQHF,TGTGCCACCCGGGACAGTGCGGCTCAGGGGCCCCAGCATTTT
TRBV9,TRBD1,TRBJ1-3,.,CASSAETGGTGNTIYF,TGTGCCAGCAGCGCCGAGACAGGGGGCACTGGAAACACCATATATTTT
TRBV9,.,TRBJ2-7,.,CASSPEKGQGRSYF,TGTGCCAGCAGCCCAGAGAAGGGACAAGGCCGATCCTACTTC
TRBV7-6,TRBD2,TRBJ2-1,.,CASSQSGGTGNEQFF,TGTGCCAGCAGCCAAAGCGGGGGGACCGGTAATGAGCAGTTCTTC
TRBV7-9,TRBD1,TRBJ1-2,.,CASSSSPGQGGDYGYTF,TGTGCCAGCAGCTCATCACCGGGACAGGGGGGAGACTATGGCTACACCTTC
TRBV4-1,.,TRBJ1-2,few,CASSQDVSALRGYTF,TGCGCCAGCAGCCAAGACGTCAGCGCCCTTCGAGGCTACACCTTC
TRBV24-1,TRBD2,TRBJ2-5,.,CATSDLRGSSGSRETQYF,TGTGCCACCAGTGATTTAAGGGGGTCTAGCGGGAGCCGGGAGACCCAGTACTTC
TRBV4-1,TRBD2,TRBJ2-1,.,CASSQLAGTHNEQFF,TGCGCCAGCAGCCAACTAGCGGGGACTCACAATGAGCAGTTCTTC
TRBV6-5,TRBD1,TRBJ1-5,.,CASILGTGGNQPQHF,TGTGCCAGCATCTTAGGGACAGGGGGCAATCAGCCCCAGCATTTT
TRBV6-1,.,TRBJ1-2,.,CASRRGAPNGYTF,TGTGCCAGCAGGCGGGGGGCGCCGAATGGCTACACCTTC
TRBV5-1,TRBD1,TRBJ2-5,.,CASSLGDRAETQYF,TGCGCCAGCAGCTTGGGGGACAGGGCTGAGACCCAGTACTTC
TRBV30,.,TRBJ1-1,.,CAWSVGRRSAEAFF,TGTGCCTGGAGTGTTGGAAGGCGTAGCGCTGAAGCTTTCTTT
TRBV5-4,TRBD1,TRBJ1-2,.,CASSLTGTVYGYTF,TGTGCCAGCAGCCTGACCGGGACAGTCTATGGCTACACCTTC
TRBV7-9,.,TRBJ1-2,.,CASSRTPNYGYTF,TGTGCCAGCAGCCGCACACCTAACTATGGCTACACCTTC